The rows below give T cell receptor beta chains drawn from one sample of a study of persistence of HIV-infected CD4 T cells. These receptors lack a known antigen. Sequencing used immunoSEQ multiplex PCR; TCRdb keeps in-frame clones, though not all of them. Of fewer than 45,000 clones listed, 88% are singletons. Sequenced material: CD4+ T cells sorted from PBMCs after 18-hour stimulation, taken from a patient who received antiretroviral therapy. The receptors come from an adult woman with HIV who was CMV-seropositive. The CDR3 runs from the conserved cysteine through the conserved F or W. The order of the fields is J gene, D gene, clone size, V gene, CDR3 protein, CDR3 DNA. The D gene is left open where the match is weak. The size of a clone is reported for some rows only, either as once, few or many, or as a class for expanded clones.

J: TRBJ1-1
D: TRBD1
size: NA
V: TRBV7-2
CDR3: CASSLKGAGAEAFF
DNA: TGTGCCAGCAGCTTAAAGGGGGCGGGCGCTGAAGCTTTCTTT

J: TRBJ2-1
D: NA
size: NA
V: TRBV24-1
CDR3: CATSDFPRDSYNEQFF
DNA: TGTGCCACCAGTGATTTTCCGCGGGACTCCTACAATGAGCAGTTCTTC

J: TRBJ2-1
D: TRBD2
size: NA
V: TRBV11-3
CDR3: CASSRGGAQFF
DNA: TGTGCCAGCAGCCGCGGGGGGGCGCAGTTCTTC

J: TRBJ1-3
D: NA
size: NA
V: TRBV4-1
CDR3: CASSQDGRSGNTIYF
DNA: TGCGCCAGCAGCCAAGACGGTCGCTCTGGAAACACCATATATTTT

J: TRBJ2-2
D: NA
size: NA
V: TRBV19
CDR3: CASTRGGYAGELFF
DNA: TGTGCCAGTACCCGAGGAGGGTATGCCGGGGAGCTGTTTTTT

J: TRBJ1-6
D: NA
size: NA
V: TRBV27
CDR3: CASSLELYNSPLHF
DNA: TGTGCCAGCAGTTTGGAGCTATATAATTCACCCCTCCACTTT

J: TRBJ1-3
D: NA
size: NA
V: TRBV2
CDR3: CASIRTSGNTIYF
DNA: TGTGCCAGCATCCGGACCTCTGGAAACACCATATATTTT

J: TRBJ1-1
D: NA
size: NA
V: TRBV6-1
CDR3: CASSEARATEAFF
DNA: TGTGCCAGCAGTGAAGCCAGGGCCACTGAAGCTTTCTTT

J: TRBJ2-7
D: NA
size: once
V: TRBV7-8
CDR3: CASSPEREQYF
DNA: TGTGCCAGCAGCCCGGAGCGCGAGCAGTACTTC

J: TRBJ1-3
D: NA
size: few
V: TRBV3-1/TRBV3-2
CDR3: CASARDNSGNTIYF
DNA: TGTGCCAGCGCCCGGGACAACTCTGGAAACACCATATATTTT

J: TRBJ1-1
D: NA
size: NA
V: TRBV2
CDR3: CASSEGGRVNTEAFF
DNA: TGTGCCAGCAGTGAGGGGGGCAGGGTGAACACTGAAGCTTTCTTT

J: TRBJ1-2
D: NA
size: NA
V: TRBV6-5
CDR3: CASSYTRQNYGYTF
DNA: TGTGCCAGCAGTTACACTCGACAGAACTATGGCTACACCTTC

J: TRBJ1-1
D: TRBD1
size: NA
V: TRBV7-3
CDR3: CASSPGTGGNTEAFF
DNA: TGTGCCAGCAGCCCCGGGACAGGGGGGAACACTGAAGCTTTCTTT

J: TRBJ1-4
D: NA
size: once
V: TRBV30
CDR3: CAWGRQNEKLFF
DNA: TGTGCCTGGGGACGGCAGAATGAAAAACTGTTTTTT

J: TRBJ1-2
D: NA
size: NA
V: TRBV3-1/TRBV3-2
CDR3: CASSQGSGGYGYTF
DNA: TGTGCCAGCAGCCAAGGGTCGGGTGGCTATGGCTACACCTTC

J: TRBJ1-2
D: NA
size: NA
V: TRBV6-5
CDR3: CASSPLGPVGYTF
DNA: TGTGCCAGCAGTCCCTTGGGACCCGTGGGCTACACCTTC

J: TRBJ2-3
D: NA
size: once
V: TRBV7-6
CDR3: CASSSNRDGTQYF
DNA: TGTGCCAGCAGCTCGAACAGGGATGGTACGCAGTATTTT

J: TRBJ1-5
D: NA
size: NA
V: TRBV27
CDR3: CASSPGQPPTVSNQPQHF
DNA: TGTGCCAGCAGTCCCGGACAGCCCCCAACGGTTAGCAATCAGCCCCAGCATTTT

J: TRBJ2-1
D: NA
size: NA
V: TRBV20-1
CDR3: CSASSRRGESSYNEQFF
DNA: TGCAGTGCTAGTTCCCGTAGGGGTGAGAGCTCCTACAATGAGCAGTTCTTC

J: TRBJ1-3
D: TRBD1
size: NA
V: TRBV4-1
CDR3: CASSPRQGTGNTIYF
DNA: TGCGCCAGCAGCCCCCGACAGGGGACTGGAAACACCATATATTTT

J: TRBJ2-2
D: NA
size: NA
V: TRBV12-5
CDR3: CASGLWVTGELFF
DNA: TGTGCTAGTGGTTTGTGGGTCACCGGGGAGCTGTTTTTT

J: TRBJ2-1
D: NA
size: NA
V: TRBV27
CDR3: CASSLSYPRRGQSNEQFF
DNA: TGTGCCAGCAGTCTCTCCTACCCTAGGAGGGGGCAAAGCAATGAGCAGTTCTTC

J: TRBJ1-1
D: NA
size: NA
V: TRBV12-3/TRBV12-4
CDR3: CASSLEQHTEAFF
DNA: TGTGCCAGCAGTTTAGAACAGCACACTGAAGCTTTCTTT

J: TRBJ2-1
D: TRBD1
size: NA
V: TRBV7-2
CDR3: CASSPGQGSYNEQFF
DNA: TGTGCCAGCAGCCCTGGACAGGGGTCCTACAATGAGCAGTTCTTC

J: TRBJ2-5
D: TRBD1
size: NA
V: TRBV5-1
CDR3: CASSLARGSGETQYF
DNA: TGCGCCAGCAGCCTAGCCAGGGGGTCGGGGGAGACCCAGTACTTC

J: TRBJ2-3
D: TRBD1
size: NA
V: TRBV19
CDR3: CASSPGAGGWNTQYF
DNA: TGTGCCAGTAGTCCCGGGGCAGGGGGCTGGAATACGCAGTATTTT

J: TRBJ1-1
D: NA
size: NA
V: TRBV10-2
CDR3: CASSLQGNTEAFF
DNA: TGCGCCAGCAGTTTACAGGGTAACACTGAAGCTTTCTTT

J: TRBJ1-3
D: NA
size: NA
V: TRBV3-1/TRBV3-2
CDR3: CASSQGSNTIYF
DNA: TGTGCCAGCAGCCAGGGGAGTAACACCATATATTTT

J: TRBJ1-2
D: NA
size: NA
V: TRBV5-5
CDR3: CASSLDVPATGTF
DNA: TGTGCCAGCAGCTTGGATGTGCCCGCTACCGGCACCTTC

J: TRBJ2-7
D: NA
size: NA
V: TRBV5-1
CDR3: CASSLDPASEQYF
DNA: TGCGCCAGCAGCTTGGATCCGGCCAGCGAGCAGTACTTC

J: TRBJ2-3
D: TRBD2
size: NA
V: TRBV7-3
CDR3: CASSLSGGGDTQYF
DNA: TGTGCCAGCAGTCTCAGCGGGGGAGGGGATACGCAGTATTTT

J: TRBJ2-7
D: NA
size: NA
V: TRBV5-3
CDR3: CARSLGDRYSSYEQYF
DNA: TGTGCCAGAAGCTTGGGCGACAGGTACAGCTCCTACGAGCAGTACTTC

J: TRBJ1-1
D: TRBD1
size: few
V: TRBV7-8
CDR3: CASSLAGTGVTEAFF
DNA: TGTGCCAGCAGCTTAGCCGGGACAGGGGTCACTGAAGCTTTCTTT

J: TRBJ1-5
D: NA
size: NA
V: TRBV6-6
CDR3: CASSYSTDNQPQHF
DNA: TGTGCCAGCAGTTACTCGACGGATAATCAGCCCCAGCATTTT

J: TRBJ2-3
D: TRBD1
size: NA
V: TRBV7-7
CDR3: CASSQRTGGSDTQYF
DNA: TGTGCCAGCAGCCAACGGACAGGGGGGTCAGATACGCAGTATTTT

J: TRBJ2-3
D: NA
size: NA
V: TRBV7-8
CDR3: CASSLVVDTDTQYF
DNA: TGTGCCAGCAGCTTAGTGGTGGACACAGATACGCAGTATTTT

J: TRBJ2-5
D: TRBD1
size: NA
V: TRBV27
CDR3: CATRQGSETQYF
DNA: TGTGCCACCAGACAGGGGAGTGAGACCCAGTACTTC

J: TRBJ1-1
D: NA
size: NA
V: TRBV5-1
CDR3: CASSQAGVDTEAFF
DNA: TGCGCCAGCAGCCAGGCCGGGGTAGACACTGAAGCTTTCTTT

J: TRBJ1-1
D: NA
size: NA
V: TRBV12-3/TRBV12-4
CDR3: CASGVLYEAFF
DNA: TGTGCCAGCGGGGTCCTATATGAAGCTTTCTTT

J: TRBJ1-6
D: TRBD1
size: once
V: TRBV6-5
CDR3: CASTNRGLNSPLHF
DNA: TGTGCCAGCACAAACAGGGGGCTTAATTCACCCCTCCACTTT

J: TRBJ2-7
D: TRBD1
size: once
V: TRBV10-3
CDR3: CAIRAGTGGSEQYF
DNA: TGTGCCATCAGAGCCGGGACAGGGGGTTCCGAGCAGTACTTC

J: TRBJ1-5
D: NA
size: NA
V: TRBV19
CDR3: CASSIDRDWAQPQHF
DNA: TGTGCCAGTAGTATAGACAGGGATTGGGCTCAGCCCCAGCATTTT

J: TRBJ2-7
D: NA
size: NA
V: TRBV19
CDR3: CASSSEGPGATYEQYF
DNA: TGTGCCAGTAGTTCCGAGGGGCCAGGGGCTACCTACGAGCAGTACTTC

J: TRBJ1-1
D: TRBD1
size: NA
V: TRBV6-5
CDR3: CASIRGSRVGTEAFF
DNA: TGTGCCAGCATCAGGGGGAGCCGTGTGGGCACTGAAGCTTTCTTT

J: TRBJ2-2
D: TRBD1
size: NA
V: TRBV4-2
CDR3: CASRGQGGAGELFF
DNA: TGTGCCAGCAGGGGACAGGGGGGGGCCGGGGAGCTGTTTTTT

J: TRBJ1-1
D: TRBD1
size: NA
V: TRBV4-2
CDR3: CASSQGDRPYSFF
DNA: TGTGCCAGCAGCCAAGGGGACAGGCCCTATTCTTTCTTT

J: TRBJ2-7
D: TRBD1
size: NA
V: TRBV9
CDR3: CASSVGTGGIGEQYF
DNA: TGTGCCAGCAGCGTAGGGACAGGGGGGATTGGGGAGCAGTACTTC

J: TRBJ1-6
D: NA
size: NA
V: TRBV7-3
CDR3: CASSLTGNSPLHF
DNA: TGTGCCAGCAGCTTAACCGGGAATTCACCCCTCCACTTT

J: TRBJ1-4
D: NA
size: NA
V: TRBV30
CDR3: CAWTGRVGGKLFF
DNA: TGTGCCTGGACCGGCCGAGTCGGGGGAAAACTGTTTTTT

J: TRBJ1-2
D: NA
size: NA
V: TRBV6-5
CDR3: CATLAQGRDYGYTF
DNA: TGTGCCACGCTGGCGCAGGGGCGTGACTATGGCTACACCTTC